Listed below are T cell receptor beta chains from one sample, sequenced in a study of OX40 agonist ivuxolimab in advanced cancers. Here immunoSEQ multiplex PCR was the method, and the copy in TCRdb shows in-frame clones only, minus some. The table has about 45,000 clones, 65% to 85% seen once; the top ten hold approximately 5.1%. This sample comprised CD4+ or CD8+ T cells sorted from blood, obtained in a trial of the OX40 agonist ivuxolimab. The receptors here all came from an adult with an advanced solid tumor such as melanoma, head and neck, liver or kidney cancer. Each CDR3 is given with its conserved first and last residue. D genes are given only for firm matches. The size field is filled for only some rows; it gives once, few, many or a size class.

14	NA	NA	TRBV6-1	TRBJ1-1	TGTGCCAGCAGGGACATCAACATGAACACTGAAGCTTTCTTT	CASRDINMNTEAFF
11	NA	NA	TRBV5-6	TRBJ2-5	TGTGCCAGCAGCTTAAGAGAGACCCAGTACTTC	CASSLRETQYF
15	NA	NA	TRBV11-2	TRBJ2-5	TGTGCCAGCAGCTTAGAAGGTTACGGGCTAATGACCCAGTACTTC	CASSLEGYGLMTQYF
14	NA	NA	TRBV15	TRBJ2-2	TGTGCCACCAGCAGAGATCGGACTGCTGGGGAGCTGTTTTTT	CATSRDRTAGELFF
14	TRBD1	NA	TRBV6-1	TRBJ2-7	TGTGCCAGCAGTGGGGACAGGGGTTGGTACGAGCAGTACTTC	CASSGDRGWYEQYF
15	NA	NA	TRBV28	TRBJ2-5	TGTGCCAGCAGGTTGTCAGGGGCCAGGGAAAAGACCCAGTACTTC	CASRLSGAREKTQYF
14	NA	few	TRBV6-5	TRBJ1-1	TGTGCCAGCAGGTCGAGAGGGGGGTACACTGAAGCTTTCTTT	CASRSRGGYTEAFF
15	NA	NA	TRBV9	TRBJ2-5	TGTGCCAGCAGCGTAGCTTTGGGCCCGGGGGAGACCCAGTACTTC	CASSVALGPGETQYF
13	NA	few	TRBV30	TRBJ1-1	TGTGCCTGGAGATGGGTTGAGGACACTGAAGCTTTCTTT	CAWRWVEDTEAFF
13	NA	once	TRBV4-1	TRBJ2-3	TGCGCCAGCAGCCAAGAACCCCAGGATACGCAGTATTTT	CASSQEPQDTQYF
16	NA	NA	TRBV21-1	TRBJ1-5	TGTGCCAGCAGCACCGGGACAGGGGAATACAATCAGCCCCAGCATTTT	CASSTGTGEYNQPQHF
14	NA	NA	TRBV19	TRBJ2-3	TGTGCCAGTAGTCCCCCTCTTTTGCCAGATACGCAGTATTTT	CASSPPLLPDTQYF
14	NA	NA	TRBV7-3	TRBJ2-3	TGTGCCAGCAGCCGAGGACAGCCCACAGATACGCAGTATTTT	CASSRGQPTDTQYF
11	TRBD1	NA	TRBV28	TRBJ2-1	TGTGCCAGCAGGGGGACAGGGGAGCAGTTCTTC	CASRGTGEQFF
14	TRBD1	NA	TRBV19	TRBJ1-1	TGTGCCAGTAGGAGGACAGGGTTTGTGACTGAAGCTTTCTTT	CASRRTGFVTEAFF
13	TRBD2	NA	TRBV18	TRBJ2-7	TGTGCCAGCTCTCTCGGGGGGGCGGCCAAGCAGTACTTC	CASSLGGAAKQYF
10	NA	few	TRBV30	TRBJ1-2	TGTGCCTGGAGGAGAGGGGGCTACACCTTC	CAWRRGGYTF
14	NA	NA	TRBV7-9	TRBJ2-7	TGTGCCAGCAGCTCCGGACTGGGGGGTTACGAGCAGTACTTC	CASSSGLGGYEQYF
13	NA	NA	TRBV16	TRBJ1-5	TGTGCCAGCAGCCGCCAATTCAATCAGCCCCAGCATTTT	CASSRQFNQPQHF
13	NA	NA	TRBV19	TRBJ1-5	TGTGCCAGTAGTATAACACTAAATCAGCCCCAGCATTTT	CASSITLNQPQHF
15	TRBD1	NA	TRBV5-1	TRBJ2-7	TGCGCCAGCAGCTTGGCAGGGGGCCATACCTACGAGCAGTACTTC	CASSLAGGHTYEQYF
12	NA	few	TRBV29-1	TRBJ2-1	TGCAGCCCCATACTAGCCGGGGATGAGCAGTTCTTC	CSPILAGDEQFF
14	TRBD2	NA	TRBV28	TRBJ2-1	TGTGCCATCGCCCGTAGCGGGAAAAACAATGAGCAGTTCTTC	CAIARSGKNNEQFF
15	NA	once	TRBV5-1	TRBJ1-4	TGCGCCAGCAGCTTGGGGACTATCCGAGGGGAAAAACTGTTTTTT	CASSLGTIRGEKLFF
14	TRBD1	NA	TRBV6-6	TRBJ1-4	TGTGCCAGCAGTCAGGACAGGGGTCCTGAAAAACTGTTTTTT	CASSQDRGPEKLFF
12	NA	NA	TRBV11-3	TRBJ1-2	TGTGCCAGCAGCTCCGGTCGCCTCGGCTACACCTTC	CASSSGRLGYTF
14	NA	NA	TRBV4-1	TRBJ1-1	TGCGCCAGCAGCCCAGGACGGCTGAACACTGAAGCTTTCTTT	CASSPGRLNTEAFF
15	TRBD1	few	TRBV7-2	TRBJ2-5	TGTGCCAGCAGCTTCACCGGGACAGCTCAAGAGACCCAGTACTTC	CASSFTGTAQETQYF
15	TRBD2	once	TRBV30	TRBJ2-2	TGTGCCTGGAGGGGGGGACTAAAAAACACCGGGGAGCTGTTTTTT	CAWRGGLKNTGELFF
15	NA	NA	TRBV27	TRBJ2-6	TGTGCCAGCAGTTTATGGGGTTCTGGGGCCAACGTCCTGACTTTC	CASSLWGSGANVLTF
12	NA	NA	TRBV27	TRBJ2-1	TGTGCCAGCAGCCGAACCGGGAATGAGCAGTTCTTC	CASSRTGNEQFF
15	TRBD1	NA	TRBV11-2	TRBJ1-1	TGTGCCAGCAGCCCCCGACAGGGCCCGTGGACTGAAGCTTTCTTT	CASSPRQGPWTEAFF
15	TRBD1	NA	TRBV28	TRBJ1-2	TGTGCCAGCAGGACAGGGTTGGGAGGTAACTATGGCTACACCTTC	CASRTGLGGNYGYTF
13	NA	few	TRBV7-9	TRBJ1-2	TGTGCCAGCAGCTTAGGGACTACCTATGGCTACACCTTC	CASSLGTTYGYTF
14	NA	NA	TRBV29-1	TRBJ2-1	TGCAGCGTTGATTCGTGGCCCAACTACAATGAGCGGTTCTTC	CSVDSWPNYNERFF
13	NA	NA	TRBV11-3	TRBJ2-1	TGTGCCAGCAGTCCGAGCCAATACAATGAGCAGTTCTTC	CASSPSQYNEQFF
14	NA	NA	TRBV19	TRBJ1-1	TGTGCCAGTAGGTTGGGACTGTGGAACACTGAAGCTTTCTTT	CASRLGLWNTEAFF
12	NA	NA	TRBV11-3	TRBJ2-1	TGTGCCAGCAGCTTAACGCGCAATGAGCAGTTCTTC	CASSLTRNEQFF
13	NA	NA	TRBV5-4	TRBJ2-2	TGTGCCAGCAGCCCACAGGAACCCGGGGAGCTGTTTTTT	CASSPQEPGELFF
14	TRBD1	NA	TRBV6-1	TRBJ1-2	TGTGCCAGCAGTGATACAGGGGCTAACTATGGCTACACCTTC	CASSDTGANYGYTF
18	TRBD1	NA	TRBV27	TRBJ2-1	TGTGCCAGCAGGCGGGACAGGGGGCCCGGTTTTATATCGAATGAGCAGTTCTTC	CASRRDRGPGFISNEQFF
15	TRBD1	NA	TRBV5-1	TRBJ1-2	TGCGCCAGCAGCTTGGCAGGGGGGGTTAACTATGGCTACACCTTC	CASSLAGGVNYGYTF
12	TRBD1	few	TRBV5-4	TRBJ1-2	TGTGCCAGCAGCTTGTCGACAGGGTCCTACACCTTC	CASSLSTGSYTF
12	NA	NA	TRBV6-5	TRBJ1-6	TGTGCCAGTAGGGAGGGGATTTCACCCCTCCACTTT	CASREGISPLHF
14	NA	NA	TRBV9	TRBJ2-2	TGTGCCAGCAGCGTAAGCCAGGAGGGCGGGGAGCTGTTTTTT	CASSVSQEGGELFF